This paragraph reports one TCR beta chain. The antigen is undetermined. PCR primers comprised 60 Vbeta and 13 Jbeta primers. TCRdb's table, derived via immunoSEQ multiplex PCR, lists solely in-frame clones and lacks some. The sample comprises around 200,000 clones, 75% of which are singletons, and about 2.9% rests with the top ten. The CDR3 is 17 amino acids. V lost 3 bases, J lost 3 bases, and 10 bases stayed unmatched. The V gene's germline CDR1 is SGHVS and CDR2 FNYEAQ. The sample originates from a study of cytomegalovirus exposure and HLA in healthy donors. The overall study: The approximately 120 million unique TCR beta sequences, from about 180 million T cells, were found by an earlier analysis.

Study-wide results and caveats: It is likely that the observed cluster of highly shared sequence variants was a sequencing artifact.

The rearrangement links TRBV7-6 to TRBJ1-1, with TRBD1 matching over 10 bases. This clonotype was obtained from a male donor in good health and CMV-seronegative. Source material: PBMCs. CDR3 bases: TGTGCCAGCAGCTTCGCGAGCTCCGGGACAGGGGACACTGAAGCTTTCTTT. Encoded protein: CASSFASSGTGDTEAFF.